This is a list of T cell receptor beta chains from one sample in a study of OX40 agonist ivuxolimab in advanced cancers. Here immunoSEQ multiplex PCR was the method, and the copy in TCRdb shows in-frame clones only, minus some. The data hold tens of thousands of clones, with around 84% observed a single time. The sequenced sample was CD4+ or CD8+ T cells sorted from blood, obtained in a trial of the OX40 agonist ivuxolimab. The receptors here all came from an adult with an advanced solid tumor such as melanoma, head and neck, liver or kidney cancer. Each CDR3 is given with its conserved first and last residue. Fields, in order: J gene, clone size, V gene, CDR3 length, D gene, CDR3 DNA, CDR3 protein. D genes are given only for firm matches. Clone size appears in some rows only: once, few, many, or a class for an expanded clone.

TRBJ2-7 | NA | TRBV9 | 13 | NA | TGTGCCAGCAGCGTAGCGGGGGGCCGCGAGCAGTACTTC | CASSVAGGREQYF
TRBJ1-2 | NA | TRBV2 | 16 | TRBD1 | TGTGCCAGCAGACCGGGACAGGGTATCCGTCGGTATGGCTACACCTTC | CASRPGQGIRRYGYTF
TRBJ2-1 | NA | TRBV7-9 | 15 | NA | TGTGCCAGCAGCTTAGGTCTCGGTTCCTACAATGAGCAGTTCTTC | CASSLGLGSYNEQFF
TRBJ2-7 | NA | TRBV27 | 17 | TRBD1 | TGTGCCAGCAGTTTATCAGTAGTGGGACAGGGACGGTACGAGCAGTACTTC | CASSLSVVGQGRYEQYF
TRBJ1-5 | NA | TRBV2 | 15 | NA | TGTGCCAGCAGTGAAGGGGTTACTGTTTATCAGCCCCAGCATTTT | CASSEGVTVYQPQHF
TRBJ1-1 | NA | TRBV19 | 12 | NA | TGTGCCAGTAGTCGGGTCTACACTGAAGCTTTCTTT | CASSRVYTEAFF
TRBJ1-5 | NA | TRBV28 | 15 | NA | TGTGCCAGCAGTTTAACCAGGGTTAGCAATCAGCCCCAGCATTTT | CASSLTRVSNQPQHF
TRBJ1-1 | NA | TRBV7-9 | 15 | TRBD1 | TGTGCCAGCAGCTTAGTTTCGGGACAGGGGACTGAAGCTTTCTTT | CASSLVSGQGTEAFF
TRBJ2-2 | NA | TRBV7-6 | 13 | NA | TGTGCCAGCAGCTTATCCGGGACCGGGGAGCTGTTTTTT | CASSLSGTGELFF
TRBJ1-1 | few | TRBV5-1 | 12 | NA | TGCGCCAGTACAGGACCCAACACTGAAGCTTTCTTT | CASTGPNTEAFF
TRBJ2-2 | once | TRBV7-8 | 17 | TRBD2 | TGTGCCAGCAGCTTAGGGCTAGCGGGAGGGGTCGCCGGGGAGCTGTTTTTT | CASSLGLAGGVAGELFF
TRBJ2-4 | NA | TRBV6-4 | 15 | NA | TGTGCCAGCAGTGCCACCGACCGCAGGGTGGTCATTCAGTACTTC | CASSATDRRVVIQYF
TRBJ2-1 | NA | TRBV25-1 | 14 | TRBD1 | TGTGCCACATACAGGGGCTCGGGTTTGGGTGAGCAGTTCTTC | CATYRGSGLGEQFF
TRBJ2-1 | NA | TRBV4-3 | 14 | TRBD2 | TGCGCCAGCAGCCAGGATTTCCCCGGGGGGGGGCAGTTCTTC | CASSQDFPGGGQFF
TRBJ1-6 | few | TRBV15 | 15 | TRBD1 | TGTGCCACCAGCAGTAGACAGGGGACGTCCCCACCCCTCCACTTT | CATSSRQGTSPPLHF
TRBJ2-1 | NA | TRBV27 | 15 | NA | TGTGCCAGCAGTTTAGGTCCCGGGGGCGACAATGAGCAGTTCTTC | CASSLGPGGDNEQFF
TRBJ1-3 | NA | TRBV28 | 14 | NA | TGTGCCAGCAGTTTAGGTATCTCTGGAAACACCATATATTTT | CASSLGISGNTIYF
TRBJ1-1 | NA | TRBV2 | 15 | NA | TGTGCCAGCAGGCCCGGGGGGGGGATGAACACTGAAGCTTTCTTT | CASRPGGGMNTEAFF
TRBJ1-1 | NA | TRBV13 | 15 | NA | TGTGCCAGCAGCTTAGCACCACGGGGGAACACTGAAGCTTTCTTT | CASSLAPRGNTEAFF
TRBJ2-7 | few | TRBV4-1 | 12 | NA | TGCGCCAGCAGCCAAGATCGAAGCGAGCAGTACTTC | CASSQDRSEQYF
TRBJ2-7 | NA | TRBV5-5 | 11 | NA | TGTGCCAGCAGCTACGCTTACGAGCAGTACTTC | CASSYAYEQYF
TRBJ2-7 | NA | TRBV4-1 | 13 | NA | TGCGCCAGCAGCCTGTACCCGGCAAACCCGCAGTACTTC | CASSLYPANPQYF
TRBJ2-5 | NA | TRBV9 | 14 | NA | TGTGCCAGCAGCGGGGGCACTAGCAGGGAGACCCAGTACTTC | CASSGGTSRETQYF
TRBJ2-3 | NA | TRBV7-9 | 12 | NA | TGTGCCAGCAGCCAAGTAAGGGATACGCAGTATTTT | CASSQVRDTQYF
TRBJ2-4 | NA | TRBV7-6 | 17 | NA | TGTGCCAGCAGCTTAGATGGACCTGGATATTCCAAAAACATTCAGTACTTC | CASSLDGPGYSKNIQYF
TRBJ2-4 | NA | TRBV11-2 | 18 | NA | TGTGCCAGCAGCCAGGAAGGGGGGGCGGCTAGTACTTGGAACATTCAGTACTTC | CASSQEGGAASTWNIQYF
TRBJ2-7 | once | TRBV4-1 | 17 | TRBD1 | TGCGCCAGCAGCCACGCCGCTGGGACAGGGACACTCTACGAGCAGTACTTC | CASSHAAGTGTLYEQYF
TRBJ2-3 | NA | TRBV7-6 | 14 | NA | TGTGCCAGCAGCTTTCGAGGGAGCGAGAATACGCAGTATTTT | CASSFRGSENTQYF
TRBJ2-5 | once | TRBV7-3 | 15 | NA | TGTGCCAGCAGCTTGGGAGGACGTCGATCGGAGACCCAGTACTTC | CASSLGGRRSETQYF